The 12 T cell receptor beta chains below were found in one sample sequenced in a study of beta chain features in type 1 diabetes. Study-level results: Patients with Type 1 diabetes showed moderately but significantly shorter TCRB CDR3s in all four CD4+ subsets.

Their antigens are not known. The investigators reverse transcribed all of the isolated RNA, so they sequenced expressed TCRB transcripts. Measured with immunoSEQ multiplex PCR; TCRdb has only the in-frame clones, and not every one. This sample has about 280,000 clones, with 15% found just once. Specimen: naive CD4+ T cells from blood. The receptors derive from a man between 18 and 29 years old with type 1 diabetes.

This chain uses TRBV5-1 with TRBJ2-5; 11 bases are shared with TRBD2. Trimming removed 3 bases from V and 5 bases from J; junction bases left unmatched: 3. CDR1 and CDR2 (germline): SGHRS, YFSETQ. CDR3 length: 14 residues. The CDR3 here is CASSSWTSGETQYF. The DNA of the CDR3 is TGCGCCAGCAGCTCGTGGACTAGCGGGGAGACCCAGTACTTC.

This clone was counted only a few times. V usage is TRBV18 and J usage is TRBJ2-2; 8 bases line up with TRBD1. Germline loops: CDR1 KGHSH, CDR2 LQKENI. With 3 bases clipped from V and 6 bases from J, the junction kept 3 bases outside the gene matches. The CDR3 extends over 14 amino acids. The CDR3 nucleotides are TGTGCCAGCTCACCGACAGGGGCGCCCGGGGAGCTGTTTTTT. Its protein is CASSPTGAPGELFF.

In this sample, this clone turned up a few times. This chain's CDR3 is CSETGLGGYTF. CDR3 DNA sequence: TGCAGCGAGACAGGGTTGGGTGGCTACACCTTC. V gene TRBV29-1 combines with J gene TRBJ1-2, with 7 bases that match TRBD1. CDR1 is SQVTM and CDR2 is ANQGSEA in the germline V gene. After removal of 7 bases from V and 7 bases from J, the junction contained 6 bases not matched to a gene. This CDR3 has 11 residues.

This clone was detected a few times. The chain joins TRBV4-3 to TRBJ2-3; tentative D call: TRBD2 (5 bases). Germline-derived CDR1 and CDR2 are LGHNA and YSLEER. The CDR3 sequence is 17 residues long. The V end lost 1 base, the J end lost 3 bases, and 17 bases lay between the germline ends. CDR3 loop: CASSQGPVRVLTDTQYF. In DNA form, the CDR3 reads TGCGCCAGCAGCCAAGGTCCGGTGAGGGTTTTGACAGATACGCAGTATTTT.

This clone has just a few counts. The V call is TRBV29-1, the J call TRBJ1-5; 8 bases fit TRBD1. The V gene end was trimmed by 4 bases and the J gene end by 6 bases; junction bases not matched to a gene: 5. Germline CDR1 SQVTM, CDR2 ANQGSEA. There are 13 residues in the CDR3. The CDR3: CSVAGGAGQPQHF. The CDR3 region has the DNA TGCAGCGTTGCAGGGGGCGCCGGTCAGCCCCAGCATTTT.

The chain couples TRBV28 to TRBJ1-2, with D possibly being TRBD1 (6 bases). The CDR3 length is 14 residues. Germline-derived CDR1 and CDR2 are MDHEN and SYDVKM. V was cut by 6 bases and J by 6 bases, with 17 bases left in between. Written as DNA, the CDR3 is TGTGCCAGCAGCCAGGACAGTGGGGTACATGGCTACACCTTC. As protein: CASSQDSGVHGYTF.

This clone was seen a few times. CDR3 sequence (DNA): TGTGCCAGCAGCGCTACAGGGAAGGGCGACACTGAAGCTTTCTTT. Amino acid sequence: CASSATGKGDTEAFF. The rearrangement links TRBV11-3 to TRBJ1-1; weak D call: TRBD1 (6 bases). The germline V gene encodes CDR1 SGHNT and CDR2 YENEEA. The CDR3 covers 15 residues. V shed 5 bases and J shed 3 bases, with 16 bases lying between them. Full variable domain (outside the CDR3, taken from reference TRBV11-3 and TRBJ1-1): EAGVVQSPRYKIIEKKQPVAFWCNPISGHNTLYWYLQNLGQGPELLIRYENEEAVDDSQLPKDRFSAERLKGVDSTLKIQPAELGDSAVYLCASSATGKGDTEAFFGQGTRLTVV.

This clone came up a few times. The J gene is TRBJ2-7, the V gene TRBV29-1; 7 positions match TRBD1. The CDR3 covers 13 residues. Looked up from germline, CDR1 is SQVTM and CDR2 is ANQGSEA. V gave up 6 bases and J gave up 0 bases; unmatched junction bases: 5. The CDR3 here is CSVRGFSSYEQYF. The CDR3 bases are TGCAGCGTCAGGGGGTTTAGCTCCTACGAGCAGTACTTC.

The chain's CDR3 is CASSLTGDTEAFF. In DNA, the CDR3 is TGTGCCAGCAGCTTAACAGGGGACACTGAAGCTTTCTTT. The chain combines TRBV6-1 with TRBJ1-1, with 7 nucleotides matching TRBD1. The J segment lost 3 bases and the V segment lost 6 bases, leaving 4 bases of the junction unmatched. The CDR3 loop spans 13 amino acids. Germline values: CDR1 MNHNS, CDR2 SASEGT.

In this sample, this clone turned up a few times. The chain links TRBV29-1 to TRBJ1-3; possible D gene TRBD1, 5 bases. Per the germline V gene, CDR1 is SQVTM and CDR2 is ANQGSEA. Trimming cost V 7 bases and J 3 bases, with 13 bases left between them. This CDR3 comprises 13 residues. Here the CDR3 DNA reads TGCAGCGCCCAGACAGAGAATGGAAACACCATATATTTT. This gives the protein CSAQTENGNTIYF. Drawing the rest from reference TRBV29-1 and TRBJ1-3, the complete variable domain is SAVISQKPSRDICQRGTSLTIQCQVDSQVTMMFWYRQQPGQSLTLIATANQGSEATYESGFVIDKFPISRPNLTFSTLTVSNMSPEDSSIYLCSAQTENGNTIYFGEGSWLTVV.

The chain combines TRBV18 with TRBJ1-6, with D hard to call. V was clipped by 1 base and J by 5 bases, with 9 bases between them. Germline loops: CDR1 KGHSH, CDR2 LQKENI. CDR3 size: 15 residues. CDR3: CASSPQSPDNSPLHF. Written as DNA, the CDR3 is TGTGCCAGCTCACCACAATCACCGGATAATTCACCCCTCCACTTT.

A word on this clone: The same CDR3 is also encoded by other DNA sequences in this sample. The CDR3 DNA is TGTGCCAGCAGTTTGGGGACAGGGGACACTGAAGCTTTCTTT. It codes for CASSLGTGDTEAFF. The rearrangement links TRBV28 to TRBJ1-1, with 10 bases aligning to TRBD1. The J segment lost 3 bases and the V segment lost 3 bases, leaving 1 base of the junction unmatched. Germline V CDR1 and CDR2: MDHEN, SYDVKM. CDR3 size: 14 residues.